Listed below are T cell receptor beta chains from one sample, sequenced in a study of T cell responses to AZD1222 COVID-19 vaccine. The method was immunoSEQ multiplex PCR; TCRdb's version includes in-frame clones alone and lacks a portion of them. The data hold about 85,000 clones, with around 90% observed a single time. The sequences come from peripheral blood, collected on day 0 of AZD1222 vaccination. The receptors were gathered from an adult in good health. Each CDR3 is given with its conserved first and last residue. D genes are given only for firm matches.

.,TRBV11-2,TRBJ1-1,CASSSRPRTEAFF,TGTGCCAGCAGCTCCCGTCCGAGGACTGAAGCTTTCTTT
TRBD1,TRBV7-8,TRBJ2-7,CASSPPGQGEQYF,TGTGCCAGCAGCCCCCCGGGACAGGGCGAGCAGTACTTC
.,TRBV7-2,TRBJ2-7,CASSARVSSSYEQYF,TGTGCCAGCAGCGCCAGGGTTTCGAGCTCCTACGAGCAGTACTTC
TRBD1,TRBV2,TRBJ2-7,CASRGTGSLWEQYF,TGTGCCAGCAGGGGGACAGGATCTCTTTGGGAGCAGTACTTC
.,TRBV6-5,TRBJ1-5,CASIRTDSNQPQHF,TGTGCCAGCATCCGGACGGATTCTAATCAGCCCCAGCATTTT
.,TRBV6-5,TRBJ2-7,CASSGRDGTYEQYF,TGTGCCAGCAGCGGCAGGGACGGAACCTACGAGCAGTACTTC
.,TRBV5-1,TRBJ1-3,CASSLDVAGSGNTIYF,TGCGCCAGCAGCTTGGACGTCGCGGGTTCGGGAAACACCATATATTTT
.,TRBV5-5,TRBJ1-6,CASSLAENSPLHF,TGTGCCAGCAGCTTGGCCGAAAATTCACCCCTCCACTTT
TRBD1,TRBV2,TRBJ2-5,CASSANRDRGETQYF,TGTGCCAGCAGTGCAAACCGGGACAGGGGAGAGACCCAGTACTTC
TRBD1,TRBV24-1,TRBJ2-1,CATSDPGQGYNEQFF,TGTGCCACCAGTGATCCCGGACAGGGATACAATGAGCAGTTCTTC
.,TRBV5-4,TRBJ2-5,CASSLGQREETQYF,TGTGCCAGCAGCTTGGGACAGAGAGAAGAGACCCAGTACTTC
TRBD1,TRBV18,TRBJ1-4,CASSPAGGAIEKLFF,TGTGCCAGCTCACCGGCAGGGGGCGCGATTGAAAAACTGTTTTTT
TRBD1,TRBV3-1/TRBV3-2,TRBJ2-5,CASSQGQGEGETQYF,TGTGCCAGCAGCCAAGGACAGGGAGAAGGAGAGACCCAGTACTTC
.,TRBV6-2/TRBV6-3,TRBJ1-2,CASSPIQSTGGDGYTF,TGTGCCAGCAGCCCCATACAGTCGACAGGCGGAGATGGCTACACCTTC
.,TRBV4-3,TRBJ1-2,CASSQDLMAGYGYTF,TGCGCCAGCAGCCAAGATCTAATGGCCGGTTATGGCTACACCTTC
.,TRBV5-1,TRBJ2-1,CASSSAQSYNEQFF,TGCGCCAGCAGCTCCGCTCAATCCTACAATGAGCAGTTCTTC
.,TRBV19,TRBJ1-2,CASSSGRPPRGYTF,TGTGCCAGTAGTTCGGGACGGCCCCCTAGAGGCTACACCTTC
.,TRBV19,TRBJ2-1,CASSRGNSYNEQFF,TGTGCCAGTAGCAGGGGAAACTCCTACAATGAGCAGTTCTTC
TRBD2,TRBV3-1/TRBV3-2,TRBJ2-5,CASSRGLAGGETQYF,TGTGCCAGCAGCCGGGGACTAGCGGGGGGAGAGACCCAGTACTTC
TRBD1,TRBV6-1,TRBJ1-5,CASSGPGTGPLSNQPQHF,TGTGCCAGCAGTGGCCCCGGGACAGGGCCCTTAAGCAATCAGCCCCAGCATTTT
TRBD2,TRBV11-2,TRBJ2-5,CASSQGVGGQETQYF,TGTGCCAGCAGCCAAGGGGTCGGGGGGCAAGAGACCCAGTACTTC